This T cell receptor (beta chain) was observed in a study of cytomegalovirus exposure and HLA in healthy donors. The CDR3 is made up of 12 amino acids. CDR1 is SGHRS and CDR2 is YFSETQ in the germline V gene. V was shortened by 2 bases and J by 5 bases, with 6 bases between the two germline ends. Researchers ran the PCR with 60 Vbeta and 13 Jbeta primers. Measured with immunoSEQ multiplex PCR; TCRdb has only the in-frame clones, and not every one. The sample has more than 75,000 clones; approximately 79% are singletons. The genes are TRBV5-1 and TRBJ2-3; no definite D call. Sequenced sample: PBMCs. This TCR derives from a woman aged 40 to 50 in good health and CMV-seronegative. The CDR3 loop reads CASSFQEDTQYF. Here the CDR3 DNA reads TGCGCCAGCAGCTTCCAGGAAGATACGCAGTATTTT.